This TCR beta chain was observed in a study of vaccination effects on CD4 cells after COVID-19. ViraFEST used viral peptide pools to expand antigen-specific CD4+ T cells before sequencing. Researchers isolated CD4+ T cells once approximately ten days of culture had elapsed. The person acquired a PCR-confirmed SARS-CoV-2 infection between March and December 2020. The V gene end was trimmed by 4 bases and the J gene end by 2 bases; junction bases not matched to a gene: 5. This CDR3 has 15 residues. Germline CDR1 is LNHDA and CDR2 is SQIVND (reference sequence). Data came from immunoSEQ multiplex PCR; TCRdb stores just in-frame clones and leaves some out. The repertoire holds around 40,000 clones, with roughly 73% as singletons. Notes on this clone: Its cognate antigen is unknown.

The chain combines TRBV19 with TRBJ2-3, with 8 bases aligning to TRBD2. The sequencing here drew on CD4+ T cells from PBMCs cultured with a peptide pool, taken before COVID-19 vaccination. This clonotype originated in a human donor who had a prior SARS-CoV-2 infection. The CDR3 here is CASSRGLVNTDTQYF. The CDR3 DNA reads TGTGCCAGTAGTAGGGGACTAGTAAACACAGATACGCAGTATTTT.